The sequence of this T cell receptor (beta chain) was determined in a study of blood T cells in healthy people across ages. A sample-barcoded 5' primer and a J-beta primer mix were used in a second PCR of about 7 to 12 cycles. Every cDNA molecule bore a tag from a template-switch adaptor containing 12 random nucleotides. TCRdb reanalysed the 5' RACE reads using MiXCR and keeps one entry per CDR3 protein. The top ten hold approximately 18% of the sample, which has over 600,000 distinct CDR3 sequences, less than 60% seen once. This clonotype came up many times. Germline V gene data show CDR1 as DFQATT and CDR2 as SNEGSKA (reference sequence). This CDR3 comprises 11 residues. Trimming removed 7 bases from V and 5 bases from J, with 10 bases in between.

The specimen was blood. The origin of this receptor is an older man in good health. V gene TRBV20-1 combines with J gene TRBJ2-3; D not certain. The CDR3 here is CSEGSGDTQYF. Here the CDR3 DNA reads TGCAGTGAAGGGTCGGGAGATACGCAGTATTTT.